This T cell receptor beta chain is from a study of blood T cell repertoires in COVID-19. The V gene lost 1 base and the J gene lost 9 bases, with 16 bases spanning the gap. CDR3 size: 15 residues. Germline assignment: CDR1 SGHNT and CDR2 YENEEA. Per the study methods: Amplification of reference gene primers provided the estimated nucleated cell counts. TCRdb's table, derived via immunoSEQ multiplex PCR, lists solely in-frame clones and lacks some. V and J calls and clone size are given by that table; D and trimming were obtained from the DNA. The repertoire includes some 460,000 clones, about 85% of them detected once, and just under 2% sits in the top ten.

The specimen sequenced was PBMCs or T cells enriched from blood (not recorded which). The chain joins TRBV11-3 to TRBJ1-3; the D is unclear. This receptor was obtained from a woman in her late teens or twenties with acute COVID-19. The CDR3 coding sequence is TGTGCCAGCAGCTTAGGAGAGGCAACCGGAGGCACCATATATTTT. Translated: CASSLGEATGGTIYF.